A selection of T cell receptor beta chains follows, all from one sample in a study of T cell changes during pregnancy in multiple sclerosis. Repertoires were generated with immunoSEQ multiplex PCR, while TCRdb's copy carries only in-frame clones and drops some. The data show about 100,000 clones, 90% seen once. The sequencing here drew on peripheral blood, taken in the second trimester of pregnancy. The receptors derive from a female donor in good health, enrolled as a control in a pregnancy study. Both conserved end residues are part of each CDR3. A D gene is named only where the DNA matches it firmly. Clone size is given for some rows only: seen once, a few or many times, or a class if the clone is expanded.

TGTGCCAGCAAGGTGGTGGGCAACTATGGCTACACCTTC | CASKVVGNYGYTF | few | TRBJ1-2 | - | 13 | TRBV28
TGCGCCAGCAGCCTGACCCGAGGGGGCAATGAGCAGTTCTTC | CASSLTRGGNEQFF | - | TRBJ2-1 | - | 14 | TRBV5-1
TGTGCCAGCAGTTGGGACAGGGGTTCGTACGAGCAGTACTTC | CASSWDRGSYEQYF | - | TRBJ2-7 | TRBD1 | 14 | TRBV27
TGTGCCAGCAGCTCATCCGGGACAGGGTTAGAAAACTATGGCTACACCTTC | CASSSSGTGLENYGYTF | - | TRBJ1-2 | TRBD1 | 17 | TRBV9
TGTGCCAGCAGCGACGCGAGCAGGGTTGGATACTATGGCTACACCTTC | CASSDASRVGYYGYTF | - | TRBJ1-2 | - | 16 | TRBV9
TGTGCCACCGTTTCTCCCTTAGGGGACAGCCGCTTTCCCTACGAGCAGTACTTC | CATVSPLGDSRFPYEQYF | - | TRBJ2-7 | TRBD1 | 18 | TRBV28
TGTGCCAGCACCTCCTTCACCGGGGGGCGGGTCAACTATGGCTACACCTTC | CASTSFTGGRVNYGYTF | once | TRBJ1-2 | - | 17 | TRBV28
TGTGCCACCAGCAGAGATCTAACGGGAGGCTTGAATGAGCAGTTCTTC | CATSRDLTGGLNEQFF | - | TRBJ2-1 | TRBD2 | 16 | TRBV15
TGCGCCAGCTCCACGGGACAGGGGGCAGGGACTGAAGCTTTCTTT | CASSTGQGAGTEAFF | - | TRBJ1-1 | TRBD1 | 15 | TRBV5-1
TGCGCCAGCAGTGAGTCTCAGGGGGCCTACGAGCAGTACTTC | CASSESQGAYEQYF | once | TRBJ2-7 | TRBD1 | 14 | TRBV10-1
TGTGCCAGCAGTTTAGGGACAGAGTCCAATGAGCAGTTCTTC | CASSLGTESNEQFF | - | TRBJ2-1 | TRBD1 | 14 | TRBV27
TGTGCCAGCAGCCCCACAACAGGGGGAACTGAAGCTTTCTTT | CASSPTTGGTEAFF | - | TRBJ1-1 | TRBD1 | 14 | TRBV5-4
TGTGCCAGCAACAAGATGGTAGCGGGGGGGCTTGGTGGAGAGACCCAGTACTTC | CASNKMVAGGLGGETQYF | - | TRBJ2-5 | TRBD2 | 18 | TRBV2
TGTGCCAGCGAGAAGGGGGCTAACTCCTACAATGAGCAGTTCTTC | CASEKGANSYNEQFF | - | TRBJ2-1 | TRBD1 | 15 | TRBV2
TGTGCCAGCAGTGAGGCGGGGGGGCCTAATGAGCAGTTCTTC | CASSEAGGPNEQFF | - | TRBJ2-1 | TRBD2 | 14 | TRBV6-4
TGTGCCAGCAGCCCACCCTCTCACTTTTGGTACTTC | CASSPPSHFWYF | - | TRBJ2-7 | - | 12 | TRBV7-2
TGCGCCAGCACACTAGGAGGTCGAGAGACCCAGTACTTC | CASTLGGRETQYF | - | TRBJ2-5 | - | 13 | TRBV5-1
TGTGCCACCAGCAGGGGGCGAGACACAGATACGCAGTATTTT | CATSRGRDTDTQYF | - | TRBJ2-3 | - | 14 | TRBV15
TGTGCCAGCAGCCCTAGGACTAGCGAGAACACCGGGGAGCTGTTTTTT | CASSPRTSENTGELFF | - | TRBJ2-2 | TRBD2 | 16 | TRBV7-9
TGCGCCAGCAGTGACGGCTCGGCGGGAGCCTACGAGCAGTACTTC | CASSDGSAGAYEQYF | few | TRBJ2-7 | TRBD2 | 15 | TRBV10-1
TGTGCCAGCAGCCGAGGGGCGGGAGGCGCGAACACCGGGGAGCTGTTTTTT | CASSRGAGGANTGELFF | - | TRBJ2-2 | TRBD2 | 17 | TRBV7-2
TGCGCCAGCAGCCCGGGGGGCGTTCCGTCTCAGCCCCAGCATTTT | CASSPGGVPSQPQHF | - | TRBJ1-5 | - | 15 | TRBV5-1
TGTGCCTGGAACCGACAGTGGGGATCCTACGAGCAGTACTTC | CAWNRQWGSYEQYF | - | TRBJ2-7 | - | 14 | TRBV30
TGCAGCGTCTTACAGGGCACTAATGAAAAACTGTTTTTT | CSVLQGTNEKLFF | - | TRBJ1-4 | - | 13 | TRBV29-1
TGTGCCAGCAGCTCGTCCGCCTACGAGCAGTACTTC | CASSSSAYEQYF | - | TRBJ2-7 | - | 12 | TRBV11-2
TGTGCCAGCAGCGCACCGGGACTAGCGGATCAAGAGACCCAGTACTTC | CASSAPGLADQETQYF | once | TRBJ2-5 | TRBD2 | 16 | TRBV11-1
TGTGCCAGCTCACCCCAACCCGGGACAGGGAACACTGAAGCTTTCTTT | CASSPQPGTGNTEAFF | - | TRBJ1-1 | TRBD1 | 16 | TRBV18